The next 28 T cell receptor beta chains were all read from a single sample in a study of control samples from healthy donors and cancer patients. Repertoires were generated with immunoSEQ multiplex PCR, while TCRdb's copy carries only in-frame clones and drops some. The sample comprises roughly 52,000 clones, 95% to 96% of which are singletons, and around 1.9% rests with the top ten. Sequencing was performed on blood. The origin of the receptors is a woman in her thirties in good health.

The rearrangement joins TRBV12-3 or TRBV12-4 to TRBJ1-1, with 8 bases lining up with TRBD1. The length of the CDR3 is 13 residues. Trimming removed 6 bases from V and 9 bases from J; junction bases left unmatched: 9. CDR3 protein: CASSGDRLIQAFF. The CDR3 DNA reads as TGTGCCAGCAGCGGGGACAGGTTAATACAAGCTTTCTTT.

CDR3 sequence: CASSRDTPYEQYF. CDR3 nucleotide sequence: TGTGCCAGTAGTAGGGACACTCCCTACGAGCAGTACTTC. V is TRBV19 and J is TRBJ2-7; TRBD1 is a possible D gene (6 bases). This CDR3 has 13 amino acids. Germline CDR1 is LNHDA and CDR2 is SQIVND (reference sequence). V lost 4 bases and J 2 bases, leaving 9 bases between the germline ends.

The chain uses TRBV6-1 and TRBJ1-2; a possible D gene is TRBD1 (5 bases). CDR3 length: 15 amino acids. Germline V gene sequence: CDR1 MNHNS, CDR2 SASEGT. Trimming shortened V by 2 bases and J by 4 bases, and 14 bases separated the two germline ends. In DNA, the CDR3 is TGTGCCAGCAGTGAAACCCTGACAGCCTCCTATGGCTACACCTTC. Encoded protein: CASSETLTASYGYTF.

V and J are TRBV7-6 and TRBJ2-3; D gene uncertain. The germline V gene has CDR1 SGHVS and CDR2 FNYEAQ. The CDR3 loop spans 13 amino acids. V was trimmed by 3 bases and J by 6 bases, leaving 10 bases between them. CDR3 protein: CASSFQFDDTQYF. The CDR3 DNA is TGTGCCAGCAGCTTTCAGTTTGATGATACGCAGTATTTT.

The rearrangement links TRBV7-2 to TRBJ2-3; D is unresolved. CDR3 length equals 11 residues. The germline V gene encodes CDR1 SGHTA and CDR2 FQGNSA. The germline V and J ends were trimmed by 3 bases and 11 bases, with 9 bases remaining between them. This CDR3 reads CASSFTNLQYF. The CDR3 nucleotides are TGTGCCAGCAGCTTCACTAATTTGCAGTATTTT.

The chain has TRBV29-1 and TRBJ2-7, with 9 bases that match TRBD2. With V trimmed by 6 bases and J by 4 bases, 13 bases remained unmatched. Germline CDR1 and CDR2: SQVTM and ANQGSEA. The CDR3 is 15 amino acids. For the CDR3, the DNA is TGCAGCGTGAGCGCCTTAGCGGGGGTAGGGTACGAGCAGTACTTC. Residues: CSVSALAGVGYEQYF.

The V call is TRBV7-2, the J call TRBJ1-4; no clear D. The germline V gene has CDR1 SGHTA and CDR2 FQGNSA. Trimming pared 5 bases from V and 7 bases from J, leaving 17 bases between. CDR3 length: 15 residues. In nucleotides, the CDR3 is TGTGCCAGCAGCCCCCTGGAGGGCTTGGGTGAAAAACTGTTTTTT. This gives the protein CASSPLEGLGEKLFF.

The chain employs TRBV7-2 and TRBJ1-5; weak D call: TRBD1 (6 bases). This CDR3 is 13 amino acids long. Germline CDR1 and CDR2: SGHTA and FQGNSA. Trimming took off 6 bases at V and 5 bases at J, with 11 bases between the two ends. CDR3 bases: TGTGCCAGCAGGCGGGGGCCAGATCAGCCCCAGCATTTT. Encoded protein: CASRRGPDQPQHF.

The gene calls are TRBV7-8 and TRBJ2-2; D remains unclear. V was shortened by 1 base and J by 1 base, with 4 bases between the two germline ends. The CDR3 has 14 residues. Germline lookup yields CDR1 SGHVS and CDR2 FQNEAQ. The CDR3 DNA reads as TGTGCCAGCAGCTTAGAAGGGAACACCGGGGAGCTGTTTTTT. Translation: CASSLEGNTGELFF.

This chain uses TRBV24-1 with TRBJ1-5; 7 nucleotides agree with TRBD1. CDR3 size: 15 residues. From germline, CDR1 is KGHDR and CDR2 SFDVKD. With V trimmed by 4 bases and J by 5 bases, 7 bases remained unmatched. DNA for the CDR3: TGTGCCACCAGTGAGTCCGGGACAGCCGATCAGCCCCAGCATTTT. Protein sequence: CATSESGTADQPQHF.

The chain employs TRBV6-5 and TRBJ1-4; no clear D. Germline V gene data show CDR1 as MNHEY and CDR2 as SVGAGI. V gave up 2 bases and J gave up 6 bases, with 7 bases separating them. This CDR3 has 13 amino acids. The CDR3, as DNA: TGTGCCAGCAGTTACGGCGGGGATGAAAAACTGTTTTTT. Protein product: CASSYGGDEKLFF.

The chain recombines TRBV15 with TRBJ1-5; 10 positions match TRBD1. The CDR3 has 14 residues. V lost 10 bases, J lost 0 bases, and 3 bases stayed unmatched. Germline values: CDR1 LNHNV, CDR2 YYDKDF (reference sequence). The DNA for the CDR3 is TGTGCCATCGGGACAGGGGATAGCAATCAGCCCCAGCATTTT. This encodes CAIGTGDSNQPQHF.

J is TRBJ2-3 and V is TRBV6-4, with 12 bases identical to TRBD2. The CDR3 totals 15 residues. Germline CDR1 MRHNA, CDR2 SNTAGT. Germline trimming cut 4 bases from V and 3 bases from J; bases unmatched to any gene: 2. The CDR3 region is CASSALAGGTDTQYF. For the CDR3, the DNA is TGTGCCAGCAGTGCCCTAGCGGGAGGGACAGATACGCAGTATTTT.

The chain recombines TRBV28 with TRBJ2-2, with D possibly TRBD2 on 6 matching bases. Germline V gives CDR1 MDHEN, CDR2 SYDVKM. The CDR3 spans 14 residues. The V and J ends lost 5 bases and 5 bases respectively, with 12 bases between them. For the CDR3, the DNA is TGTGCCAGCAGTCCGGGACTGGGTACCGGGGAGCTGTTTTTT. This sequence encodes CASSPGLGTGELFF.

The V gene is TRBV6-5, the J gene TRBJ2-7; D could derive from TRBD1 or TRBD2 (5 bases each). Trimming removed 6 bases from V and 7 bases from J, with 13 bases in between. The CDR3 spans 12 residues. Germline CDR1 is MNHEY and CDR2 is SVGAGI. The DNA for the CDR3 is TGTGCCAGCAGCGGGACCCCTCGTGAGCAGTACTTC. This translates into CASSGTPREQYF.

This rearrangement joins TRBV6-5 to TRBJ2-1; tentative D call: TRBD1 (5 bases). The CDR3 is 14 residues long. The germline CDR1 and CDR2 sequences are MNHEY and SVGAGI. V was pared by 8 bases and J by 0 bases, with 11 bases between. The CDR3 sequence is CASQAGNSYNEQFF. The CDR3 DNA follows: TGTGCCAGCCAAGCAGGGAACTCCTACAATGAGCAGTTCTTC.

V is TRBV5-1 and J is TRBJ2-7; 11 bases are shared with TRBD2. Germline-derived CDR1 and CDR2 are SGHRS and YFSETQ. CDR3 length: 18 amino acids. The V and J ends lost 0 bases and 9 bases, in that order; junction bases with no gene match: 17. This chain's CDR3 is CASSLGGRKSTSGSVQYF. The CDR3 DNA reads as TGCGCCAGCAGCTTGGGGGGGAGGAAGTCCACTAGCGGGAGTGTGCAGTACTTC.

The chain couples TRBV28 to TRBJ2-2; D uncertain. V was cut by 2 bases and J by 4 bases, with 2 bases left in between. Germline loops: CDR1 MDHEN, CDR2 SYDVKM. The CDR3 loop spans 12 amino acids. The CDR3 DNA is TGTGCCAGCAGTTTACTCACCGGGGAGCTGTTTTTT. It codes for CASSLLTGELFF. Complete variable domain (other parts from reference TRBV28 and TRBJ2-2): DVKVTQSSRYLVKRTGEKVFLECVQDMDHENMFWYRQDPGLGLRLIYFSYDVKMKEKGDIPEGYSVSREKKERFSLILESASTNQTSMYLCASSLLTGELFFGEGSRLTVL.

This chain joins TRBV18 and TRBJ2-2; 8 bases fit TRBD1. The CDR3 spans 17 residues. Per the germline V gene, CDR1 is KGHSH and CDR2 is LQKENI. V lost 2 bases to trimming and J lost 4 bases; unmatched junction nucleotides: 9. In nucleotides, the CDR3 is TGTGCCAGCTCACCATTTCCGCAGGGGGCTTCCACCGGGGAGCTGTTTTTT. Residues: CASSPFPQGASTGELFF. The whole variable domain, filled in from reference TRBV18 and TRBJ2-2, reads NAGVMQNPRHLVRRRGQEARLRCSPMKGHSHVYWYRQLPEEGLKFMVYLQKENIIDESGMPKERFSAEFPKEGPSILRIQQVVRGDSAAYFCASSPFPQGASTGELFFGEGSRLTVL.

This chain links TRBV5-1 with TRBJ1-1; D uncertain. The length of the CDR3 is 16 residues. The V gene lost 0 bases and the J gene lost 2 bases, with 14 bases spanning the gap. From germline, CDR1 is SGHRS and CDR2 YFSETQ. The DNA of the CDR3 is TGCGCCAGCAGCTTGGTTGGCGGCAGTCATAACACTGAAGCTTTCTTT. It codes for CASSLVGGSHNTEAFF.

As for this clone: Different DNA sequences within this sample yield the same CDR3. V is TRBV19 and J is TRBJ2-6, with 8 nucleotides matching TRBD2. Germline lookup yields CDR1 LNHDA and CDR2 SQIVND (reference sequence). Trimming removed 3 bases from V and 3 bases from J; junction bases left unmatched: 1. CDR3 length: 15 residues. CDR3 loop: CASSMGTSGANVLTF. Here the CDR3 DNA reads TGTGCCAGTAGTATGGGGACTAGTGGGGCCAACGTCCTGACTTTC. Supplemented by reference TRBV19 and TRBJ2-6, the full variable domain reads DGGITQSPKYLFRKEGQNVTLSCEQNLNHDAMYWYRQDPGQGLRLIYYSQIVNDFQKGDIAEGYSVSREKKESFPLTVTSAQKNPTAFYLCASSMGTSGANVLTFGAGSRLTVL.

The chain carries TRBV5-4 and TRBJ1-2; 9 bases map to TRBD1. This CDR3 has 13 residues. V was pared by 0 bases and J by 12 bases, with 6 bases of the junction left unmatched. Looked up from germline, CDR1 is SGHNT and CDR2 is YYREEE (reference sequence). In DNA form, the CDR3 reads TGTGCCAGCAGCTTGGGGGGACAGGGATTCAACACCTTC. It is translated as CASSLGGQGFNTF.

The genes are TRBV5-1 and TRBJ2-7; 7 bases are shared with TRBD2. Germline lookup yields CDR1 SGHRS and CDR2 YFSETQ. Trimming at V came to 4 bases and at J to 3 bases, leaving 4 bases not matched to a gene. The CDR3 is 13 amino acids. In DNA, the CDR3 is TGCGCCAGCAGCAGGACTAGTAGCTACGAGCAGTACTTC. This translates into CASSRTSSYEQYF.

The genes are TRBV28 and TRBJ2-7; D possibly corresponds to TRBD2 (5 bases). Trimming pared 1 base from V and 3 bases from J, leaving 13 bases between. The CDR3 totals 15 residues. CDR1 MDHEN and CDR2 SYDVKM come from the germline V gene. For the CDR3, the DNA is TGTGCCAGCAGTTTATCCGGGTCCGGGAACTACGAGCAGTACTTC. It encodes CASSLSGSGNYEQYF.

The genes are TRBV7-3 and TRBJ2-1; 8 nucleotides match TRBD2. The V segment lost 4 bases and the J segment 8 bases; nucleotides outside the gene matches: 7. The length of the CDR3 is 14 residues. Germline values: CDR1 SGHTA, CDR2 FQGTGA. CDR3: CASSSGGAGDEQFF. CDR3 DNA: TGTGCCAGCAGCTCCGGAGGAGCGGGAGATGAGCAGTTCTTC.

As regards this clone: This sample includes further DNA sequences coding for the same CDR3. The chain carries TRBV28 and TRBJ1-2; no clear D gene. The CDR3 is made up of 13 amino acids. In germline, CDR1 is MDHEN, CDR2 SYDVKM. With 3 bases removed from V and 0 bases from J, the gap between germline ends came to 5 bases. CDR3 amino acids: CASSFGPNYGYTF. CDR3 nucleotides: TGTGCCAGCAGTTTCGGGCCTAACTATGGCTACACCTTC.

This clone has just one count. The CDR3 DNA reads as TGTGCCAGCAGTTTGACTAGCGAACACTACAATGAGCAGTTCTTC. Its translation: CASSLTSEHYNEQFF. The J gene is TRBJ2-1, the V gene TRBV6-5, with 8 bases identical to TRBD2. With 4 bases clipped from V and 3 bases from J, the junction kept 5 bases outside the gene matches. The CDR3 has 15 amino acids. CDR1 is MNHEY and CDR2 is SVGAGI in the germline V gene.

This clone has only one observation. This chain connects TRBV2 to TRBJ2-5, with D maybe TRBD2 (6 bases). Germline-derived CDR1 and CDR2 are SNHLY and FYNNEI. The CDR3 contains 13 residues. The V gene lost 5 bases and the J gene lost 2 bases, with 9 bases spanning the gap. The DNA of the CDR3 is TGTGCCAGCAGTAGGGACTCTCAAGAGACCCAGTACTTC. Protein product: CASSRDSQETQYF.